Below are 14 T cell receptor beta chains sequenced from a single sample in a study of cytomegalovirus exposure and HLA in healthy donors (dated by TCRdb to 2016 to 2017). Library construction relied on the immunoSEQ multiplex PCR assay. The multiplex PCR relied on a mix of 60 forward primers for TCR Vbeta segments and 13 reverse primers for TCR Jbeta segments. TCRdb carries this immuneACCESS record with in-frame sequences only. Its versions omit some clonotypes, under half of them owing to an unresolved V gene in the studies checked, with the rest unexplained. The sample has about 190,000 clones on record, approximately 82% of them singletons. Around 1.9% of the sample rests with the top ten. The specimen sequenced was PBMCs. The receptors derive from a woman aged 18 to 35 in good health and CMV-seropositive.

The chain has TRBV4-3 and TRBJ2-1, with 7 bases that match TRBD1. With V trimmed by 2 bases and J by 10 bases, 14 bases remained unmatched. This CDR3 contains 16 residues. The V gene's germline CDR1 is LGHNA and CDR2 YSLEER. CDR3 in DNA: TGCGCCAGCAGCCAAACCACAGGGGTAATTATGGGCGAGCAGTTCTTC. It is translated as CASSQTTGVIMGEQFF.

CDR3 region: CAWKGSGGPETQYF. In DNA form, the CDR3 reads TGTGCCTGGAAGGGGAGCGGGGGGCCGGAGACCCAGTACTTC. This chain links TRBV30 with TRBJ2-5; 9 positions match TRBD2. The CDR3 is made up of 14 amino acids. With 4 bases clipped from V and 5 bases from J, the junction kept 8 bases outside the gene matches. Germline values: CDR1 GTSNPN, CDR2 SVGIG (reference sequence). Using reference TRBV30 and TRBJ2-5 for the parts outside the CDR3, the full variable domain is SQTIHQWPATLVQPVGSPLSLECTVEGTSNPNLYWYRQAAGRGLQLLFYSVGIGQISSEVPQNLSASRPQDRQFILSSKKLLLSDSGFYLCAWKGSGGPETQYFGPGTRLLVL.

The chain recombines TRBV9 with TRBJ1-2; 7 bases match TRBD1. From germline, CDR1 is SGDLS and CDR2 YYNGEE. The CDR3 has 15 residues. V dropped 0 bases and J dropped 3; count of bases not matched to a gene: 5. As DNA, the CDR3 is TGTGCCAGCAGCGTAGGATCCAGGGGGTACTATGGCTACACCTTC. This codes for CASSVGSRGYYGYTF.

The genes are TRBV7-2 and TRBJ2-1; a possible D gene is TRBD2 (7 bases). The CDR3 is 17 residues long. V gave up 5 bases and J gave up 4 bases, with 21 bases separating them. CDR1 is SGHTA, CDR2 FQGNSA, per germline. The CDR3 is CASSETGSGGQYNEQFF. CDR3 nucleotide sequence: TGTGCCAGCAGCGAGACGGGGTCGGGGGGACAATACAATGAGCAGTTCTTC.

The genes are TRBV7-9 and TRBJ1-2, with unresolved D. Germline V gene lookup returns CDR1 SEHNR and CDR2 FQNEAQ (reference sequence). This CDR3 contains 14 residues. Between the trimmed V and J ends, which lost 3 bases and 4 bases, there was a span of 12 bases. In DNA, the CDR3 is TGTGCCAGCAGCTTGTCGGTGCTGAGCTATGGCTACACCTTC. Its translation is CASSLSVLSYGYTF. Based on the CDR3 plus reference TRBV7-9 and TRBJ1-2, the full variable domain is DTGVSQNPRHKITKRGQNVTFRCDPISEHNRLYWYRQTLGQGPEFLTYFQNEAQLEKSRLLSDRFSAERPKGSFSTLEIQRTEQGDSAMYLCASSLSVLSYGYTFGSGTRLTVV.

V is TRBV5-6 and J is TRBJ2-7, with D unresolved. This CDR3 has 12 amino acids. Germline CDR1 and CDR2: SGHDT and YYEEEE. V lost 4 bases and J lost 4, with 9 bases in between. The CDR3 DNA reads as TGTGCCAGCAGCGGTCCACTTTACGAGCAGTACTTC. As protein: CASSGPLYEQYF.

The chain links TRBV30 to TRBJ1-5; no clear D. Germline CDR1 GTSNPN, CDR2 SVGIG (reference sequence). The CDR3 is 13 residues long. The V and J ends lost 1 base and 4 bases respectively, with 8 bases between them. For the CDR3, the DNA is TGTGCCTGGAGTGGCTCAGGTAATCAGCCCCAGCATTTT. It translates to CAWSGSGNQPQHF. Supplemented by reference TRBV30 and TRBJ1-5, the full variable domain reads SQTIHQWPATLVQPVGSPLSLECTVEGTSNPNLYWYRQAAGRGLQLLFYSVGIGQISSEVPQNLSASRPQDRQFILSSKKLLLSDSGFYLCAWSGSGNQPQHFGDGTRLSIL.

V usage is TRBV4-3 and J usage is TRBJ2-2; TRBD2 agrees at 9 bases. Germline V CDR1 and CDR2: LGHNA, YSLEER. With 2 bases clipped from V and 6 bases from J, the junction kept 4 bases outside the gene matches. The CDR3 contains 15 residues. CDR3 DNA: TGCGCCAGCAGCCAATTTGCGGGGGGGCCCGGGGAGCTGTTTTTT. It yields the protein CASSQFAGGPGELFF.

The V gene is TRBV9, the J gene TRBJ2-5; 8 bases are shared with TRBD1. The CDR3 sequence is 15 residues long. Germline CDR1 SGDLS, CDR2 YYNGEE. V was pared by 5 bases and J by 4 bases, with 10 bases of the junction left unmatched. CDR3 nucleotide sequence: TGTGCCAGCAGTTCGGACAGGGAACGAGGAGAGACCCAGTACTTC. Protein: CASSSDRERGETQYF.

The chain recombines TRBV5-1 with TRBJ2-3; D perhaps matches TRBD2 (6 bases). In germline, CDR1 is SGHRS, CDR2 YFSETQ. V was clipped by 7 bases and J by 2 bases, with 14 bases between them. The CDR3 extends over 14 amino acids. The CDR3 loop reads CASHLGGTTDTQYF. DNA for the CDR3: TGCGCCAGCCACCTGGGCGGGACCACAGATACGCAGTATTTT.

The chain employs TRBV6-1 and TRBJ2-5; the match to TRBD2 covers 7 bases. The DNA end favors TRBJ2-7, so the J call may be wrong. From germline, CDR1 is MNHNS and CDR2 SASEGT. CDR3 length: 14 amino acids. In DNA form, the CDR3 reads TGTGCCAGCAGTGAAGCGCGGGGGAACTACGAGCAGTACTTC. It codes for CASSEARGNYEQYF.

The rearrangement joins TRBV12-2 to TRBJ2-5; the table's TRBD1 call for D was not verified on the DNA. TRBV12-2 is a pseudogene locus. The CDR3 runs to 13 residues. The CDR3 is CASRVDSQETQYF. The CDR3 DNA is TGTGCAAGTCGCGTGGACAGTCAAGAGACCCAGTACTTC.

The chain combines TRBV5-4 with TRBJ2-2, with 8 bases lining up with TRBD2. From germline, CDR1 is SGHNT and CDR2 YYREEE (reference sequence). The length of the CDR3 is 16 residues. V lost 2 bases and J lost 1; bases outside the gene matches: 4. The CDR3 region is CASSFGGGRNTGELFF. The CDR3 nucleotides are TGTGCCAGCAGCTTCGGCGGGGGGCGGAACACCGGGGAGCTGTTTTTT.

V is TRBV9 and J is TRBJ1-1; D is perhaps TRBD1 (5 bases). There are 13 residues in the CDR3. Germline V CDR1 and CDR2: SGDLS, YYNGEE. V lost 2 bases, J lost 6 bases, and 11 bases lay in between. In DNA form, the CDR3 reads TGTGCCAGCAGCGTTGGGGGGAAGTCTGAAGCTTTCTTT. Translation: CASSVGGKSEAFF.